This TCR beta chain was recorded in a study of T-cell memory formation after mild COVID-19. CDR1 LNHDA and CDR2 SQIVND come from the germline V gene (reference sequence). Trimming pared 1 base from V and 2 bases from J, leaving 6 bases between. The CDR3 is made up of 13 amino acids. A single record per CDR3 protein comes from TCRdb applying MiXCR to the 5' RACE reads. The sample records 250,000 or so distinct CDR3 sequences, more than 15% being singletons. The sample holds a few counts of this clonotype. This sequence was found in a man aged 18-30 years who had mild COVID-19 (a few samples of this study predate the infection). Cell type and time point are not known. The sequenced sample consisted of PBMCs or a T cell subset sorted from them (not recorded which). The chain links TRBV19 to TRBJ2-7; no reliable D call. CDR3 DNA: TGTGCCAGTAGTATAGCTAGGGCCTACGAGCAGTACTTC. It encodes CASSIARAYEQYF. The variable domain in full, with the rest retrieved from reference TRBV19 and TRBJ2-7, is DGGITQSPKYLFRKEGQNVTLSCEQNLNHDAMYWYRQDPGQGLRLIYYSQIVNDFQKGDIAEGYSVSREKKESFPLTVTSAQKNPTAFYLCASSIARAYEQYFGPGTRLTVT.